This TCR beta chain was sequenced for a study of blood T cell repertoires in COVID-19. Sequenced by immunoSEQ multiplex PCR; TCRdb stores in-frame clones only, minus some. The sample shows 200,000 to 250,000 clones, approximately 90% of them seen only once. The CDR3 runs 14 residues. V shed 4 bases and J 9 bases; nucleotides not matched to a gene: 6. Germline-derived CDR1 and CDR2 are SNHLY and FYNNEI. The chain links TRBV2 to TRBJ1-6; 7 bases match TRBD1. The sequencing input was PBMCs or T cells enriched from blood (not recorded which). The receptor's source is a man aged 50 to 60 who had been exposed to COVID-19. CDR3 bases: TGTGCCAGCAGTGTTCCGGGACAGCCTTCACCCCTCCACTTT. Translating it yields CASSVPGQPSPLHF.